The sample holds a few counts of the clone carrying this T cell receptor beta chain. The antigen is unknown. This specimen comes from a study of regulatory T cells in long-lasting Graves disease. Trimming took 6 bases from V and 5 from J, leaving 14 bases between them. CDR1 and CDR2 (germline): MNHEY, SMNVEV (reference sequence). The CDR3 spans 13 residues. Sample time point: newly diagnosed GD, antithyroid drugs for less than 3 months. Extracted PBMC RNA gave rise to the TCR library. Assembly of TCR beta libraries relied on iRepertoire HTBI primers together with Arm-PCR of CDR3 regions. MiXCR, run by TCRdb on the multiplex PCR reads, gives a single entry per CDR3 protein. The sample shows 450,000 to 600,000 distinct CDR3 sequences, roughly 14% of them seen only once. The study, taken as a whole, reports: What was studied was peripheral blood only, and not thyroid tissue.

These data were also filed under a second study, of T cells in Graves' hyperthyroidism and ophthalmopathy.

The origin of this receptor is a man aged 25-40 years with Graves disease. The V call is TRBV27, the J call TRBJ2-7, with D possibly matching TRBD1 (6 bases). This sample comprised peripheral blood mononuclear cells (PBMCs), obtained at new diagnosis, from a patient treated with antithyroid drugs. As DNA, the CDR3 is TGTGCCAGCAGGGTCGCAGGGGTGGACGAGCAGTACTTC. Protein sequence: CASRVAGVDEQYF.